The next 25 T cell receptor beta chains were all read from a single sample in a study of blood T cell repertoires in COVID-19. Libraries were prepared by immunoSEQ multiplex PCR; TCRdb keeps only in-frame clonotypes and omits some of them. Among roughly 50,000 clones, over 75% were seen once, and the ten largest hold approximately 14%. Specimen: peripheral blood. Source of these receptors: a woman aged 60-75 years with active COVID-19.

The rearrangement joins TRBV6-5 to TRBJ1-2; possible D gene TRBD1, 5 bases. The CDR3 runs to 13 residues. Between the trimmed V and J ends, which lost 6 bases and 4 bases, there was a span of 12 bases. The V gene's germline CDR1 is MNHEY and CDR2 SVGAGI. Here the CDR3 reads CASRDTLSYGYTF. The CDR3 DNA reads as TGTGCCAGCAGGGACACCCTGAGCTATGGCTACACCTTC.

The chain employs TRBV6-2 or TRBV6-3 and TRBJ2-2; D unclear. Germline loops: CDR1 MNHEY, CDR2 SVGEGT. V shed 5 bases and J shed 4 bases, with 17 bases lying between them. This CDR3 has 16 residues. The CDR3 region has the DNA TGTGCCAGCAGTAGAGCTCTAACGCGGATCACCGGGGAGCTGTTTTTT. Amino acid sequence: CASSRALTRITGELFF.

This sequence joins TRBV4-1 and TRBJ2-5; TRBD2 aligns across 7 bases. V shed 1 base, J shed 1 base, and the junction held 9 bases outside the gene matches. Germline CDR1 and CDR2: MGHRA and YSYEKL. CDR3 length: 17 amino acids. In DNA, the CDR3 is TGCGCCAGCAGCCAAGGGGCGCGGGGGTCCATCCAAGAGACCCAGTACTTC. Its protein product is CASSQGARGSIQETQYF.

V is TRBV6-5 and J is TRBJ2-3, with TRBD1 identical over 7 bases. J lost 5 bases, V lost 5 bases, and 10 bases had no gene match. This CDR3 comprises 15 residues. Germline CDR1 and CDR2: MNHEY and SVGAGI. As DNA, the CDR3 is TGTGCCAGCAGTCGCCGTCGAAACAGGGGAGATACGCAGTATTTT. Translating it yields CASSRRRNRGDTQYF.

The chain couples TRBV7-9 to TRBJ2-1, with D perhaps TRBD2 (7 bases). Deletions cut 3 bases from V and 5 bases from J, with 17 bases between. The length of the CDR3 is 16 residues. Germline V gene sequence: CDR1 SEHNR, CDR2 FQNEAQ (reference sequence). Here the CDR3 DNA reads TGTGCCAGCAGCTTGGGCTTGAGAGGGGGGGACAATGAGCAGTTCTTC. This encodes CASSLGLRGGDNEQFF.

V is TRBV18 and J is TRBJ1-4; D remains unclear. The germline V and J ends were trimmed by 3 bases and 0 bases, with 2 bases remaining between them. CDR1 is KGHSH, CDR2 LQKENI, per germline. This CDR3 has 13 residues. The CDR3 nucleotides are TGTGCCAGCTCACCTACAACTAATGAAAAACTGTTTTTT. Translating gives CASSPTTNEKLFF.

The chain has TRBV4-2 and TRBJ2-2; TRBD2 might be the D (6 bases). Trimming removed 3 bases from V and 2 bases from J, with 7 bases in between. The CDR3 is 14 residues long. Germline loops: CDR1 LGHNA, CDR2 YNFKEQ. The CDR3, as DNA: TGTGCCAGCAGCCACGGGACTAACACCGGGGAGCTGTTTTTT. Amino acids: CASSHGTNTGELFF.

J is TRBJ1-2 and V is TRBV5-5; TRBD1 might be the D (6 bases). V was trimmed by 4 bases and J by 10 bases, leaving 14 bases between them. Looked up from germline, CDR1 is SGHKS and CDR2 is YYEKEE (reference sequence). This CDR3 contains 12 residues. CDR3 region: CASSAGGLFYTF. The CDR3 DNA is TGTGCCAGCAGCGCCGGGGGGCTTTTCTACACCTTC.

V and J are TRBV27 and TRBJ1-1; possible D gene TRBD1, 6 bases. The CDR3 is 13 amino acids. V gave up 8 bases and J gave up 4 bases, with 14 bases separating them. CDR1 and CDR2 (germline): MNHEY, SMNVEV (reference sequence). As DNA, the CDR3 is TGTGCCAGCCGGTACAGGGTCGGCACTGAAGCTTTCTTT. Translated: CASRYRVGTEAFF.

This CDR3 is CASSLGRAGGELFF. The CDR3 coding sequence is TGTGCCAGCAGCTTAGGCAGGGCCGGCGGGGAGCTGTTTTTT. The gene calls are TRBV7-2 and TRBJ2-2, with a possible D match to TRBD1 (5 bases). The V end was cut by 1 base, the J end by 7 bases, with 10 bases between. Germline V lookup: CDR1 SGHTA, CDR2 FQGNSA. This CDR3 has 14 amino acids. Complete variable domain (other parts from reference TRBV7-2 and TRBJ2-2): GAGVSQSPSNKVTEKGKDVELRCDPISGHTALYWYRQSLGQGLEFLIYFQGNSAPDKSGLPSDRFSAERTGGSVSTLTIQRTQQEDSAVYLCASSLGRAGGELFFGEGSRLTVL.

CDR3 in amino acids: CASSPQSGGDEQFF. The CDR3 bases are TGTGCCAGCTCACCACAATCAGGCGGGGATGAGCAGTTCTTC. The genes are TRBV18 and TRBJ2-1; the D gene is possibly TRBD2 (6 bases). Germline V lookup: CDR1 KGHSH, CDR2 LQKENI. The germline V and J ends were trimmed by 1 base and 8 bases, with 12 bases remaining between them. CDR3 size: 14 residues.

The CDR3 region is CASSEVAGSYEQYF. The DNA of the CDR3 is TGTGCCAGCTCTGAGGTGGCAGGGTCGTACGAGCAGTACTTC. The chain joins TRBV18 to TRBJ2-7, with D perhaps matching TRBD1 (5 bases). CDR3 size: 14 residues. Germline assignment: CDR1 KGHSH and CDR2 LQKENI. Trimming cost V 6 bases and J 4 bases, with 16 bases left between them.

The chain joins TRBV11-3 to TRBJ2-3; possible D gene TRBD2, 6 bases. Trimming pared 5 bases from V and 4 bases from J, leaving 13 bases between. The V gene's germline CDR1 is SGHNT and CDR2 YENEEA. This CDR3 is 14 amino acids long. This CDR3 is CASSPGAASDTQYF. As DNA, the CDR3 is TGTGCCAGCAGCCCGGGAGCGGCTTCAGATACGCAGTATTTT.

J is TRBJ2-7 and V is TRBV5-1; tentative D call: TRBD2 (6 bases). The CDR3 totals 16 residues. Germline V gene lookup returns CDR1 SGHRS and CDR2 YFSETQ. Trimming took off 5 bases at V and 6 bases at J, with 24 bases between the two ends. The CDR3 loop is CASREDGGFTFSEQYF. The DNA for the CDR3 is TGCGCCAGCAGAGAAGACGGAGGGTTCACTTTTAGCGAGCAGTACTTC.

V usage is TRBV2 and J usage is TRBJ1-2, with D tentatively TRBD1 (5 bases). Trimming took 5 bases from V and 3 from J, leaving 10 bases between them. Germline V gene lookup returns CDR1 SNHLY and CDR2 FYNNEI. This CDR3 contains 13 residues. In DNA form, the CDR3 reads TGTGCCAGCAGTCCCCAGGGTCACTATGGCTACACCTTC. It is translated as CASSPQGHYGYTF.

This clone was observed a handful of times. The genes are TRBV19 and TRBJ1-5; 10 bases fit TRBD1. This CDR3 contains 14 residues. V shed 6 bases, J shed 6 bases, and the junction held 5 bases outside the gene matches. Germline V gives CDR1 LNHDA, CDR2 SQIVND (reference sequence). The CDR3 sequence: CASRPTGGTQPQHF. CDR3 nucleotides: TGTGCCAGTAGACCGACAGGGGGCACTCAGCCCCAGCATTTT.

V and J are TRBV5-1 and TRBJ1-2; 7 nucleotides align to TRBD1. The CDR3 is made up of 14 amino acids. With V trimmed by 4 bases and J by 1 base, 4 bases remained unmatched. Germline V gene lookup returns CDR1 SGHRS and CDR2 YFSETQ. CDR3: CASSPDRNNYGYTF. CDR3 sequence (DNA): TGCGCCAGCAGCCCGGACAGGAATAACTATGGCTACACCTTC.

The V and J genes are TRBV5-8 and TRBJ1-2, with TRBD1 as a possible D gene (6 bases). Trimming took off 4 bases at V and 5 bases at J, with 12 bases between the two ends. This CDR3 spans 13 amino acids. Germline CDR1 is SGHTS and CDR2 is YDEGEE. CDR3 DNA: TGTGCCAGCAGCGTCTACAGGGAATATGGCTACACCTTC. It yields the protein CASSVYREYGYTF.

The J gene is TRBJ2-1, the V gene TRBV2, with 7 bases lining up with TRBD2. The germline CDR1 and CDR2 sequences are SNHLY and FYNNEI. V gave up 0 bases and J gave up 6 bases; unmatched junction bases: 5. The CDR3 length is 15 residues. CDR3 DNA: TGTGCCAGCAGTGAAGCTCAAGCGGGGATCAATGAGCAGTTCTTC. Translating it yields CASSEAQAGINEQFF. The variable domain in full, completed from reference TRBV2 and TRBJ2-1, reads EPEVTQTPSHQVTQMGQEVILRCVPISNHLYFYWYRQILGQKVEFLVSFYNNEISEKSEIFDDQFSVERPDGSNFTLKIRSTKLEDSAMYFCASSEAQAGINEQFFGPGTRLTVL.

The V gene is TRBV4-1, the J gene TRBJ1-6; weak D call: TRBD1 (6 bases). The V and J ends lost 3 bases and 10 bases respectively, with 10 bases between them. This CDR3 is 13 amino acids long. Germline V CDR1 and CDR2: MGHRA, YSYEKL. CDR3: CASSHPGVSPLHF. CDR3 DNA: TGCGCCAGCAGCCACCCAGGGGTCTCACCCCTCCACTTT.

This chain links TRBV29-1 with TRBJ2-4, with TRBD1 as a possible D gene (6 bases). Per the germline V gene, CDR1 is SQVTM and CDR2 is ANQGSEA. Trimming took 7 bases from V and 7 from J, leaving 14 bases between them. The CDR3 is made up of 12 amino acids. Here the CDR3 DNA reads TGCAGCGCACAGGGTCCGGGTAACATTCAGTACTTC. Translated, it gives CSAQGPGNIQYF.

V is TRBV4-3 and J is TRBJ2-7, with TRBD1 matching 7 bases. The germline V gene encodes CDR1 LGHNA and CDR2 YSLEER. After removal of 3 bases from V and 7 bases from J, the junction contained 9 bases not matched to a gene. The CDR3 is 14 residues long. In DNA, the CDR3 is TGCGCCAGCAGCCAGGAAGGGGGCTTAGGTGAGCAGTACTTC. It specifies CASSQEGGLGEQYF.

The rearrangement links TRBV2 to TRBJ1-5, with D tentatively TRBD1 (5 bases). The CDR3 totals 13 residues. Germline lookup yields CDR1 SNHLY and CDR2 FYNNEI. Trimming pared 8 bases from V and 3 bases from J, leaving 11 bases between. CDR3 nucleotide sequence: TGTGCCAGCTGGGGGGGAGTCAATCAGCCCCAGCATTTT. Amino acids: CASWGGVNQPQHF.

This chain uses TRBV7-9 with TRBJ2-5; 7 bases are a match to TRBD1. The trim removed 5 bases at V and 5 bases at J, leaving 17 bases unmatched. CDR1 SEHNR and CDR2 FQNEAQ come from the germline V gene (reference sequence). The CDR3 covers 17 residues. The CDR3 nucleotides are TGTGCCAGCAGCATAGGGACCCGTACAGGGGCTGGGGAGACCCAGTACTTC. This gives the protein CASSIGTRTGAGETQYF.

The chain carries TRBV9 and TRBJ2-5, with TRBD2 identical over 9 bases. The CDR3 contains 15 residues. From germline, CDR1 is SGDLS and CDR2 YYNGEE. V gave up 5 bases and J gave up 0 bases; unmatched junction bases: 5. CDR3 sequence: CASSIAGAHQETQYF. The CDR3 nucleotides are TGTGCCAGCAGTATAGCGGGGGCCCACCAAGAGACCCAGTACTTC.